The rows below give T cell receptor beta chains drawn from one sample of a study of regulatory T cells in long-lasting Graves disease. TCRdb fed the multiplex PCR reads into MiXCR, producing one record per CDR3 protein. Found here are 350,000 to 450,000 distinct CDR3 sequences, around 23% of them singletons; the top ten hold about 27%. The input for sequencing was peripheral blood mononuclear cells (PBMCs), taken when the disease was refractory, from a patient treated with antithyroid drugs. The receptors were gathered from a middle-aged woman with Graves disease. Both conserved end residues are part of each CDR3. Each record gives: J gene, V gene, CDR3 protein.

j_call: TRBJ1-1; v_call: TRBV15; cdr3_aa: CATSRGTVEAFF
j_call: TRBJ1-1; v_call: TRBV27; cdr3_aa: CASRPTRGAMNTEAFF
j_call: TRBJ2-2; v_call: TRBV2; cdr3_aa: CASTSLVGLAGTNSPNTGELFF
j_call: TRBJ2-5; v_call: TRBV30; cdr3_aa: CAWMGGETQYF
j_call: TRBJ2-6; v_call: TRBV4-1; cdr3_aa: CASSQDLGFGRNVLTF
j_call: TRBJ1-4; v_call: TRBV3-1; cdr3_aa: CASSQDVGGTGKLFF
j_call: TRBJ2-5; v_call: TRBV12-5; cdr3_aa: CASGPDIQETQYF
j_call: TRBJ2-5; v_call: TRBV14; cdr3_aa: CASSQALRTQYF
j_call: TRBJ1-1; v_call: TRBV20-1; cdr3_aa: CSASRPTNTEAFF
j_call: TRBJ2-7; v_call: TRBV12-3/TRBV12-4; cdr3_aa: CASSRASRGYEQYF
j_call: TRBJ2-5; v_call: TRBV19; cdr3_aa: CATQPGTSGIGETQYF
j_call: TRBJ2-7; v_call: TRBV28; cdr3_aa: CASSFSRTASSYEQYF
j_call: TRBJ2-7; v_call: TRBV7-9; cdr3_aa: CASSPGGVGVYYEQYF
j_call: TRBJ1-6; v_call: TRBV11-2; cdr3_aa: CASSLASYKIYNSPLHF
j_call: TRBJ2-5; v_call: TRBV9; cdr3_aa: CASSVGGLAEETQYF
j_call: TRBJ2-7; v_call: TRBV28; cdr3_aa: CASSFSESPQIF
j_call: TRBJ1-1; v_call: TRBV28; cdr3_aa: CASSPGVLSLGNTEAFF
j_call: TRBJ1-1; v_call: TRBV24-1; cdr3_aa: CATSDPDTPNRQIF
j_call: TRBJ2-7; v_call: TRBV7-9; cdr3_aa: CASSLVGEYNLYEQYF
j_call: TRBJ2-7; v_call: TRBV28; cdr3_aa: CASSWLANDEQYF
j_call: -; v_call: TRBV6-2/TRBV6-3; cdr3_aa: CASSYSAGVGHNEQFF
j_call: TRBJ2-5; v_call: TRBV25-1; cdr3_aa: CASSETGIGETQYF
j_call: TRBJ2-2; v_call: TRBV27; cdr3_aa: CASSPRGSGELFF
j_call: TRBJ2-2; v_call: TRBV6-1; cdr3_aa: CASTIRTGNTGELFF
j_call: TRBJ2-4; v_call: TRBV28; cdr3_aa: CASSPGPGGDIQYF
j_call: TRBJ2-4; v_call: TRBV28; cdr3_aa: CASRGLVGGGIQYF
j_call: TRBJ2-7; v_call: TRBV7-9; cdr3_aa: CASSSRPWDRDHEQYF
j_call: TRBJ1-4; v_call: TRBV6-5; cdr3_aa: CASSYSNRGGGREKLFF
j_call: TRBJ2-4; v_call: TRBV29-1; cdr3_aa: CSVWTAKNIQYF
j_call: TRBJ2-3; v_call: TRBV29-1; cdr3_aa: CSVALLGLTPTQYF
j_call: TRBJ2-3; v_call: TRBV2; cdr3_aa: CASSWESTDTQYF
j_call: TRBJ2-1; v_call: TRBV12-3/TRBV12-4; cdr3_aa: CASSFGTEYNEQFF
j_call: TRBJ1-1; v_call: TRBV15; cdr3_aa: CATSRSRNTEAFF
j_call: TRBJ2-7; v_call: TRBV15; cdr3_aa: CATSRDLSVREQYF
j_call: TRBJ2-5; v_call: TRBV6-6; cdr3_aa: CASSYSYAGGETQYF
j_call: TRBJ2-3; v_call: TRBV28; cdr3_aa: CASSPGTDSTDTQYF
j_call: TRBJ2-3; v_call: TRBV28; cdr3_aa: CASSLAGSSTDTQYF
j_call: TRBJ2-5; v_call: TRBV7-2; cdr3_aa: CASSLERGRETQYF
j_call: TRBJ2-2; v_call: TRBV20-1; cdr3_aa: CSATEIFAGQGASGELFF
j_call: TRBJ2-1; v_call: TRBV6-5; cdr3_aa: CASSYSGRASLYEQFF
j_call: TRBJ1-3; v_call: TRBV9; cdr3_aa: CASSVEGTSGNTIYF
j_call: TRBJ2-7; v_call: TRBV9; cdr3_aa: CASSVALGTGVSEQYF
j_call: TRBJ1-2; v_call: TRBV7-3; cdr3_aa: CASSLLGGADYGYTF
j_call: TRBJ1-3; v_call: TRBV11-1; cdr3_aa: CASSFHQGSPGNTIYF
j_call: TRBJ2-5; v_call: TRBV7-9; cdr3_aa: CASSPGQSQETQYF
j_call: TRBJ2-5; v_call: TRBV7-8; cdr3_aa: CASSLEGAPGTQYF
j_call: TRBJ2-3; v_call: TRBV7-9; cdr3_aa: CASSRAGLGGTTDTQYF
j_call: TRBJ2-7; v_call: TRBV2; cdr3_aa: CASSLAVISYEQYF
j_call: TRBJ1-1; v_call: TRBV2; cdr3_aa: CARKLPTGMNTEAFF
j_call: TRBJ2-5; v_call: TRBV15; cdr3_aa: CATSSTGGIRETQYF
j_call: TRBJ2-7; v_call: TRBV13; cdr3_aa: CASSKDRAYEQYF
j_call: TRBJ1-5; v_call: TRBV28; cdr3_aa: CASSLRGVQPQHF
j_call: TRBJ2-7; v_call: TRBV7-9; cdr3_aa: CASSHELLQGPIPLSEQYF
j_call: TRBJ2-2; v_call: TRBV11-2; cdr3_aa: CASRPISAGGPGGELFF
j_call: TRBJ1-6; v_call: TRBV20-1; cdr3_aa: CSGRRVKDRADSPLHF
j_call: TRBJ2-2; v_call: TRBV29-1; cdr3_aa: CSVERENTGGLFF
j_call: TRBJ2-3; v_call: TRBV28; cdr3_aa: CASSLDLAGGTDTQYF
j_call: TRBJ2-7; v_call: TRBV20-1; cdr3_aa: CSATSGAYEQYF
j_call: TRBJ1-5; v_call: TRBV13; cdr3_aa: CASSFGDRGNQPQHF
j_call: TRBJ2-7; v_call: TRBV24-1; cdr3_aa: CATSDFGTTKVTEQYF